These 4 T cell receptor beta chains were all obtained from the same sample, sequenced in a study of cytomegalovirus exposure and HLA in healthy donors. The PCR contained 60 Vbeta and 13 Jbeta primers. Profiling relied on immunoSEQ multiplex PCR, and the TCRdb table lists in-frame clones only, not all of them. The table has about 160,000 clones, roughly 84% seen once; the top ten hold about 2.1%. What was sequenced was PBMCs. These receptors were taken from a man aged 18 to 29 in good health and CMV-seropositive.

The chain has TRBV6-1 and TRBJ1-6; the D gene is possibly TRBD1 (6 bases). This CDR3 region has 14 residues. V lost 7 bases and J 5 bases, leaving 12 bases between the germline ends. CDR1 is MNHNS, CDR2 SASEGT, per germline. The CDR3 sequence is CASKRTDNNSPLHF. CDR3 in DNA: TGTGCCAGCAAGAGGACAGATAATAATTCACCCCTCCACTTT.

The chain's CDR3 is CASSEQRNTEAFF. The CDR3 DNA follows: TGTGCCAGCTCTGAGCAACGGAACACTGAAGCTTTCTTT. The chain couples TRBV18 to TRBJ1-1; D call uncertain. CDR1 is KGHSH, CDR2 LQKENI, per germline. Trimming took 6 bases from V and 1 from J, leaving 9 bases between them. The CDR3 contains 13 residues.

The CDR3 loop reads CASSIGTEYGYTF. CDR3 nucleotide sequence: TGTGCCAGTAGTATTGGAACAGAGTATGGCTACACCTTC. The J gene is TRBJ1-2, the V gene TRBV19; D gene uncertain. V was shortened by 3 bases and J by 5 bases, with 10 bases between the two germline ends. Germline V gives CDR1 LNHDA, CDR2 SQIVND (reference sequence). The CDR3 consists of 13 residues.

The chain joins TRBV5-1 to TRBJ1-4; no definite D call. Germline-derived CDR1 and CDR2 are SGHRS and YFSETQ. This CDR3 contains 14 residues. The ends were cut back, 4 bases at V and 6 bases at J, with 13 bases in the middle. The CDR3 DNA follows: TGCGCCAGCAGCCCGGCAGGAGGGTATGAAAAACTGTTTTTT. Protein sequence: CASSPAGGYEKLFF. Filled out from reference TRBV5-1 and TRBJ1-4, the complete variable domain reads KAGVTQTPRYLIKTRGQQVTLSCSPISGHRSVSWYQQTPGQGLQFLFEYFSETQRNKGNFPGRFSGRQFSNSRSEMNVSTLELGDSALYLCASSPAGGYEKLFFGSGTQLSVL.